This TCR beta chain emerged from a study of CD8 T cells in Susac syndrome. Random hexamers were used to reverse transcribe the RNA input (about 0.5 to 1 ug). One entry per CDR3 protein results from TCRdb running MiXCR on the immunoSEQ multiplex PCR reads. The sample contains some 120,000 distinct CDR3 sequences, 85% to 95% of which appear only once. The CDR3 sequence is 19 residues long. Losses at the gene ends were 1 base for V and 2 bases for J; bases not matched to a gene: 9. Germline-derived CDR1 and CDR2 are KGHDR and SFDVKD. The V and J genes are TRBV24-1 and TRBJ2-3; 12 nucleotides line up with TRBD2. The source is a human donor in good health. Sequenced sample: CD4+ T cells from PBMCs. In DNA form, the CDR3 reads TGTGCCACCAGTGATTTTGGGACACTAGCGGGAGGAACCACAGATACGCAGTATTTT. Translating gives CATSDFGTLAGGTTDTQYF.